This TCR beta chain was identified in a study of PD-1 blockade in classical Hodgkin lymphoma. Study-level findings and limits: CD4+ TCR diversity, unlike CD8+, climbed significantly by C4D1.

V lost 8 bases and J lost 0; bases outside the gene matches: 8. This CDR3 comprises 16 residues. From germline, CDR1 is MRHNA and CDR2 SNTAGT. The data were produced by immunoSEQ multiplex PCR, yet TCRdb's version contains in-frame clones alone and is incomplete. The sample includes 30,000 to 35,000 clones, around 84% of them seen just once. Details on this clone: The antigen remains undetermined.

Time point in this sample: cycle 4 day 1 (C4D1), after less than 7 weeks of nivolumab. Autologous stem cell transplantation was followed by relapse in every patient, and brentuximab vedotin exposure varied. Negative magnetic selection isolated CD4+ T cells from thawed PBMCs. This material consisted of CD4+ T cells from blood, taken before the fourth cycle of nivolumab. This receptor was obtained from a human donor with classical Hodgkin lymphoma. The V call is TRBV6-4, the J call TRBJ1-5, with TRBD1 identical over 9 bases. DNA of the CDR3: TGTGCCAGCTGCCGGGACAGGGACCTTAGCAATCAGCCCCAGCATTTT. This translates into CASCRDRDLSNQPQHF.